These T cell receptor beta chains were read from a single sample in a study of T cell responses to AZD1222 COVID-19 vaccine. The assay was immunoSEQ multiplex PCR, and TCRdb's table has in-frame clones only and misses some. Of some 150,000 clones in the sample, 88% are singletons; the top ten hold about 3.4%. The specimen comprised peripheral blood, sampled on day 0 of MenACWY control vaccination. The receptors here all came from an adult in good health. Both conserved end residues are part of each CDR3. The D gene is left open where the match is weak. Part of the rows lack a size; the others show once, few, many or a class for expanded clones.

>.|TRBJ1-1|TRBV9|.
CASSAGQLF
TGTGCCAGCAGCGCCGGACAGTTATTT
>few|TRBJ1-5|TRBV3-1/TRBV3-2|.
CASSQDLGVNQPQHF
TGTGCCAGCAGCCAAGATTTGGGGGTCAATCAGCCCCAGCATTTT
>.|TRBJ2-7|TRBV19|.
CASSPQGGPYEQYF
TGTGCCAGTAGTCCCCAGGGAGGTCCCTACGAGCAGTACTTC
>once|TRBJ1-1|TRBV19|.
CATRGTEAFF
TGTGCCACCAGGGGAACTGAAGCTTTCTTT
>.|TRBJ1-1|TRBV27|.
CASSYKTGMNTEAFF
TGTGCCAGCAGTTATAAGACAGGCATGAACACTGAAGCTTTCTTT
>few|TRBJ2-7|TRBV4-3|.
CASSQGRGATQQYF
TGCGCCAGCAGCCAAGGCAGGGGGGCTACGCAGCAGTACTTC
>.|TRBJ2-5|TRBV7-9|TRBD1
CASSLPRGQDQETQYF
TGTGCCAGCAGCCTACCGCGGGGACAGGATCAAGAGACCCAGTACTTC
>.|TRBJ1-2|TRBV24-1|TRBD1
CATQQGAGGYTF
TGTGCCACACAACAGGGGGCAGGCGGCTACACCTTC
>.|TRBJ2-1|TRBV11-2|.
CASSPRYQGGYNEQFF
TGTGCCAGCAGCCCCCGATATCAGGGAGGCTACAATGAGCAGTTCTTC
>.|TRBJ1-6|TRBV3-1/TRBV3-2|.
CASSQDPGPYNSPLHF
TGTGCCAGCAGCCAAGATCCAGGGCCGTATAATTCACCCCTCCACTTT
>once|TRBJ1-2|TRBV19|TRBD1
CASRNADRVGGYTF
TGTGCCAGTAGGAACGCAGACAGGGTTGGTGGCTACACCTTC
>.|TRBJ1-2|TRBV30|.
CAGTAALSNYGYTF
TGTGCCGGTACGGCGGCACTATCTAACTATGGCTACACCTTC
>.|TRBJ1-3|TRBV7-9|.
CASSYSGASTGNTIYF
TGTGCCAGCAGCTATAGCGGGGCCTCCACTGGAAACACCATATATTTT
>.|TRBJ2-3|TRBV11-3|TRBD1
CASSHWDRGTDTQYF
TGTGCCAGCAGCCATTGGGACAGGGGCACAGATACGCAGTATTTT
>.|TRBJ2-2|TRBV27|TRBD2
CASSDGLAGTGELFF
TGTGCCAGCAGCGACGGACTAGCGGGAACCGGGGAGCTGTTTTTT
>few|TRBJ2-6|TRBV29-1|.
CSVRGISGANVLTF
TGCAGCGTTCGAGGGATATCTGGGGCCAACGTCCTGACTTTC
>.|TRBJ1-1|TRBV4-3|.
CASSQESDTEAFF
TGCGCCAGCAGCCAAGAGTCGGACACTGAAGCTTTCTTT
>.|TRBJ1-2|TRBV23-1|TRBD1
CASSTGEFGYTF
TGCGCCAGCAGTACAGGGGAGTTTGGCTACACCTTC
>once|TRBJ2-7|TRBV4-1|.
CASSPRDLSYEQYF
TGCGCCAGCAGCCCGAGGGACCTTTCCTACGAGCAGTACTTC
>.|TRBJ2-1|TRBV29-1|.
CSADDGVQFF
TGCAGCGCTGACGACGGAGTACAGTTCTTC
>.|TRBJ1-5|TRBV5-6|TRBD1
CASSFGTALNQPQHF
TGTGCCAGCAGCTTCGGGACAGCTCTCAATCAGCCCCAGCATTTT
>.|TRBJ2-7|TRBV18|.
CASSTSVTDYEQYF
TGTGCCAGCTCAACGAGCGTGACAGACTACGAGCAGTACTTC
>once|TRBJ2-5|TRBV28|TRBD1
CASSSPTGGSETQYF
TGTGCCAGCAGTTCCCCGACAGGGGGCAGCGAGACCCAGTACTTC
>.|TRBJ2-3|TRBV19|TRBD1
CASSAQGQGGTDTQYF
TGTGCCAGTAGTGCCCAGGGACAGGGGGGGACAGATACGCAGTATTTT
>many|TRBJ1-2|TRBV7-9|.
CASSTEKGGYTF
TGTGCCAGCAGCACAGAAAAGGGCGGCTACACCTTC
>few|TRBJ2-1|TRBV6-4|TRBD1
CASSPGQSYNEQFF
TGTGCCAGCAGTCCGGGACAGAGTTACAATGAGCAGTTCTTC
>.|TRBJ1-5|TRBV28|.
CASSGKTGLNQPQHF
TGTGCCAGCAGTGGTAAGACAGGCTTAAATCAGCCCCAGCATTTT
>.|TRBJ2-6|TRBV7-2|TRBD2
CASSLAIGLAGGPSGANVLTF
TGTGCCAGCAGCTTAGCGATCGGGCTAGCGGGAGGGCCTAGTGGGGCCAACGTCCTGACTTTC
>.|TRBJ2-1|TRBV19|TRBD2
CASTGGTSGRNEQFF
TGTGCCAGTACGGGGGGGACTAGCGGGAGAAATGAGCAGTTCTTC
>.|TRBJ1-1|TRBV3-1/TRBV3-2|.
CASSQVGLGTEAFF
TGTGCCAGCAGCCAAGTAGGGTTGGGGACTGAAGCTTTCTTT
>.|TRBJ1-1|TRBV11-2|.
CASRQITVNTEAFF
TGTGCCAGCAGACAGATTACCGTGAACACTGAAGCTTTCTTT
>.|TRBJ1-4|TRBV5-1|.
CASSSPTTGRNEKLFF
TGCGCCAGCAGCTCCCCAACGACAGGTCGGAATGAAAAACTGTTTTTT
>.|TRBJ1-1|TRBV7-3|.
CASSLNWWTEAFF
TGTGCCAGCAGCTTAAACTGGTGGACTGAAGCTTTCTTT
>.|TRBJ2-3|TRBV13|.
CASSLVGDTQYF
TGTGCCAGCAGCTTGGTTGGAGATACGCAGTATTTT
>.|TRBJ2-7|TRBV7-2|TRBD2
CASSLTSGYSYEQYF
TGTGCCAGCAGCCTCACTAGCGGTTACTCCTACGAGCAGTACTTC
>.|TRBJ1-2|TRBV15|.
CATSREYLGINYGYTF
TGTGCCACCAGCAGAGAGTATCTGGGCATTAACTATGGCTACACCTTC
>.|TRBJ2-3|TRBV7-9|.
CASSKQYASTDTQYF
TGTGCCAGCAGCAAACAATATGCTAGCACAGATACGCAGTATTTT
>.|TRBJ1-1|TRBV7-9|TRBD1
CASSWTGGTEAFF
TGTGCCAGCAGCTGGACAGGGGGCACTGAAGCTTTCTTT
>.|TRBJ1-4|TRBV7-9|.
CASSSTIHRAATNEKLFF
TGTGCCAGCAGCTCGACAATTCACAGGGCCGCAACTAATGAAAAACTGTTTTTT
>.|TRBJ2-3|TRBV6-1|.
CASSARGKSGTTDTQYF
TGTGCCAGCAGTGCCCGCGGCAAGTCCGGTACCACAGATACGCAGTATTTT
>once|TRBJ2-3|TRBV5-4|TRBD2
CASSFRLAGGIDTQYF
TGTGCCAGCAGCTTTAGGCTAGCGGGAGGAATAGATACGCAGTATTTT
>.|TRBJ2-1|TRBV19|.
CASSHRFDEQFF
TGTGCCAGTAGTCACAGGTTCGATGAGCAGTTCTTC
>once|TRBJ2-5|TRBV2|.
CASSFLGGGKMETQYF
TGTGCCAGCAGCTTTTTAGGGGGAGGGAAGATGGAGACCCAGTACTTC
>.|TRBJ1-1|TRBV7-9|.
CASSLEVGGRPEAFF
TGTGCCAGCAGCTTAGAGGTGGGTGGCAGACCTGAAGCTTTCTTT
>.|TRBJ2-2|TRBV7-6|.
CASSLSRGAYGELFF
TGTGCCAGCAGCCTCAGTCGGGGGGCTTACGGGGAGCTGTTTTTT
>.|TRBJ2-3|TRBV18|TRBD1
CASSLRTGVEDTQYF
TGTGCCAGCTCACTTAGGACAGGGGTAGAAGATACGCAGTATTTT
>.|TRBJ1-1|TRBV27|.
CASTDLLGTEAFF
TGTGCCAGCACCGACCTGCTGGGCACTGAAGCTTTCTTT
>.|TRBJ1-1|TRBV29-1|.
CSVGSGNTEAFF
TGCAGCGTTGGATCGGGGAACACTGAAGCTTTCTTT
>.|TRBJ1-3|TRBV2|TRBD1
CASSRGQGAGGNTIYF
TGTGCCAGCAGCCGGGGACAGGGGGCTGGTGGAAACACCATATATTTT
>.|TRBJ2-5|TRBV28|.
CASSDPPGSQETQYF
TGTGCCAGCAGTGACCCCCCGGGGTCTCAGGAGACCCAGTACTTC
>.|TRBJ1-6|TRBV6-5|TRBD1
CASSYGVGTGGSPLHF
TGTGCCAGCAGTTACGGTGTCGGGACAGGGGGATCACCCCTCCACTTT
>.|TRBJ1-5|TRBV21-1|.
CASRTKNQPQHF
TGTGCCAGCAGAACCAAAAATCAGCCCCAGCATTTT
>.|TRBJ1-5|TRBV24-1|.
CATSDAGAHQPQHF
TGTGCCACCAGTGATGCAGGGGCTCATCAGCCCCAGCATTTT
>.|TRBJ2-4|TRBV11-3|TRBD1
CASSLEGGRNIQYF
TGTGCCAGCAGCTTAGAAGGGGGCAGAAACATTCAGTACTTC
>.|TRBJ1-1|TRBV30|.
CAWSVLSHPRNTEAFF
TGTGCCTGGAGTGTACTGTCCCACCCGAGAAACACTGAAGCTTTCTTT